This T cell receptor beta chain is drawn from a study of T-cell reconstitution after alpha-beta-depleted transplantation in children. Preparation of the TCRbeta library was carried out with unique molecular identifiers. TCRdb independently ran MiXCR on the PCR reads; one entry per CDR3 protein. The data contain about 540,000 distinct CDR3 sequences, approximately 20% of them singletons. Sequencing was performed on PBMCs from the stem cell graft donor, taken from the stem cell graft. The sequence was collected from a human donor who donated a stem cell graft to a child with acute lymphoblastic leukemia.

This CDR3 is CASTQRTYEQYF. Here the CDR3 DNA reads TGTGCCAGCACCCAGAGGACCTACGAGCAGTACTTC. The chain carries TRBV5-6 and TRBJ2-7; no clear D gene. The CDR3 spans 12 residues. Germline V gene data show CDR1 as SGHDT and CDR2 as YYEEEE. The V gene lost 6 bases and the J gene lost 2 bases, with 9 bases spanning the gap.